This note documents a single T cell receptor beta chain sequence. An end of the junction does not agree with germline; a read error may underlie this. From germline, CDR1 is SGHRS and CDR2 YFSETQ. CDR3 length: 16 residues. This record comes from a study of prognosis after radiotherapy for stage I lung cancer. Starting from genomic DNA, TCR beta CDR3 was amplified through two-round multiplex PCR. First-round PCR employed TRBV- and TRBJ-specific primers for each gene. Universal primers were what the second PCR round relied on. TCRdb called the multiplex PCR reads again in MiXCR, with one record for every CDR3 protein. The sample has roughly 13,000 distinct CDR3 sequences, approximately 60% seen once. Investigators drew around 6 milliliters of peripheral blood at each of two time points.

This TCR came from a donor over 45 with non-small cell lung cancer. This specimen was PBMCs, taken before or after stereotactic body radiation therapy (not recorded which). The genes are TRBV5-1 and TRBJ2-2; D is possibly TRBD1 (6 bases). The CDR3 is CANSLLTGKNTGELFF. DNA for the CDR3: TGCGCCAACAGCTTGTTAACAGGGAAGAACACCGGGGAGCTGTTTTTT.